These T cell receptor beta chains were read from a single sample in a study of technical replicates of blood from a few donors. Repertoires were generated with immunoSEQ multiplex PCR, while TCRdb's copy carries only in-frame clones and drops some. The sample has 55,000 to 80,000 clones, around nine tenths seen once. Sequencing input: PBMCs. Receptor source: a human donor in good health. Some clones in this sample may be carry-over from other donors' samples. Both conserved end residues are part of each CDR3. The D gene is left open where the match is weak. Not every row has a clone size; where given, it reads once, few, many or a size class.

CDR3nt | CDR3aa | j_gene | v_gene | abundance | d_gene
TGTGCCAGCAGCTTAGATAGGGGTAACTCCTACGAGCAGTACTTC | CASSLDRGNSYEQYF | TRBJ2-7 | TRBV13 | . | .
TGTGCCAGCAGCTTAGTTCGCGGGGAGCTGTTTTTT | CASSLVRGELFF | TRBJ2-2 | TRBV7-9 | . | .
TGTGCCAGCAGCTCAACAGGGGGTGGTTCAATTGAGCAGTTCTTC | CASSSTGGGSIEQFF | TRBJ2-1 | TRBV7-9 | . | TRBD1
TGTGCCACCAGTGAGACCAGGGGGAGCACAGATACGCAGTATTTT | CATSETRGSTDTQYF | TRBJ2-3 | TRBV15 | . | TRBD1
TGTGCCAGTATGACTAGCGGGGGCAGCACAGATACGCAGTATTTT | CASMTSGGSTDTQYF | TRBJ2-3 | TRBV19 | few | TRBD2
TGTGCCAGCAGCTTGGGGCTTTACAATGAGCAGTTCTTC | CASSLGLYNEQFF | TRBJ2-1 | TRBV7-9 | . | .
TGTGCCAGCAGCCGGAGGTACGGCGGCACCATATATTTT | CASSRRYGGTIYF | TRBJ1-3 | TRBV5-6 | once | .
TGCGCCAGCAGCTTTTCGGCAGGTGCCTATAATGAAAAACTGTTTTTT | CASSFSAGAYNEKLFF | TRBJ1-4 | TRBV5-1 | . | .
TGTGCCAGCAGCCAATCGGGACTAGCGGGAGGGCTTTGGGGGGAGACCCAGTACTTC | CASSQSGLAGGLWGETQYF | TRBJ2-5 | TRBV4-2 | . | TRBD2
TGTGCCAGCAGCTCTCCCGGGGGAGGTTATGGCTACACCTTC | CASSSPGGGYGYTF | TRBJ1-2 | TRBV7-8 | . | .
TGTGCCATCAGTGAAGGCAGGGCGGATAATTCACCCCTCCACTTT | CAISEGRADNSPLHF | TRBJ1-6 | TRBV10-3 | few | .
TGTGCCAGTAGTATTATTGGCCGTGGCTACACCTTC | CASSIIGRGYTF | TRBJ1-2 | TRBV19 | . | .
TGTGCCAGCAGCTTAGCGGCGGGAGCGACGGGAAATGAGCAGTTCTTC | CASSLAAGATGNEQFF | TRBJ2-1 | TRBV7-2 | . | TRBD2
TGTGCCAGAAACGGGACAGGGAGCTCCTACGAGCAGTACTTC | CARNGTGSSYEQYF | TRBJ2-7 | TRBV6-5 | . | TRBD1
TGTGCCAGCAGTTTGGCGTCTAGTGCGGGAGAGACCCAGTACTTC | CASSLASSAGETQYF | TRBJ2-5 | TRBV7-3 | . | .
TGTGCCAGCAGCTTAATGGACAGGCCTAACACTGAAGCTTTCTTT | CASSLMDRPNTEAFF | TRBJ1-1 | TRBV7-2 | . | TRBD1